The text below deals with one T cell receptor beta chain. Its antigen is currently unknown. This entry is derived from a study of OX40 agonist ivuxolimab in advanced cancers. Study summary: In three patients, partial responses were observed, one with hepatocellular carcinoma and two with cutaneous melanoma. Study results and caveats: Both blood CD4+ and CD8+ T cells showed clonal growth by week 6 at 0.1 to 3.0 mg/kg. Some patients without response likewise showed low normalized clonal expansion.

V lost 2 bases and J lost 5; bases outside the gene matches: 5. Per the germline V gene, CDR1 is SGHKS and CDR2 is YYEKEE (reference sequence). The CDR3 extends over 14 amino acids. The assay was immunoSEQ multiplex PCR, and TCRdb's table has in-frame clones only and misses some. Of fewer than 85,000 clones listed, about nine tenths are singletons. The V call is TRBV5-5, the J call TRBJ2-5; TRBD1 agrees at 8 bases. This TCR was recovered from an adult with an advanced solid tumor such as melanoma, head and neck, liver or kidney cancer. The sequencing here drew on CD4+ or CD8+ T cells sorted from blood, taken in a trial of the OX40 agonist ivuxolimab. CDR3 sequence: CASSFQGAGETQYF. DNA of the CDR3: TGTGCCAGCAGCTTCCAGGGGGCGGGGGAGACCCAGTACTTC.